These 2 T cell receptor beta chains share one sample of origin, sequenced in a study of neurological immune-mediated disorders. Time point specified: longitudinal time-point 3. In TCRdb, the 5' RACE reads were re-called with MiXCR into one record per CDR3 protein. The sample lists more than 50,000 distinct CDR3 sequences, approximately 9.2% occurring once. The sample was PBMCs. The receptor set was obtained from a middle-aged woman in good health.

Ten or more counts support this clonotype. The chain's CDR3 is CASSDRGGVTEAFF. The CDR3 DNA follows: TGTGCCAGCAGTGATAGGGGGGGGGTCACTGAAGCTTTCTTT. This rearrangement joins TRBV2 to TRBJ1-1, with TRBD1 as a possible D gene (6 bases). CDR1 and CDR2 (germline): SNHLY, FYNNEI. This CDR3 has 14 residues. V lost 3 bases, J lost 4 bases, and 12 bases lay in between.

This clonotype was found many times. In nucleotides, the CDR3 is TGTGCCAGCAGTGCATACAGGGCTGGCTACACCTTC. It codes for CASSAYRAGYTF. This chain uses TRBV2 with TRBJ1-2; TRBD1 might be the D (6 bases). Trimming stripped 4 bases from V and 7 bases from J, with 10 bases between. This CDR3 region has 12 residues. The germline gives CDR1 SNHLY, CDR2 FYNNEI.